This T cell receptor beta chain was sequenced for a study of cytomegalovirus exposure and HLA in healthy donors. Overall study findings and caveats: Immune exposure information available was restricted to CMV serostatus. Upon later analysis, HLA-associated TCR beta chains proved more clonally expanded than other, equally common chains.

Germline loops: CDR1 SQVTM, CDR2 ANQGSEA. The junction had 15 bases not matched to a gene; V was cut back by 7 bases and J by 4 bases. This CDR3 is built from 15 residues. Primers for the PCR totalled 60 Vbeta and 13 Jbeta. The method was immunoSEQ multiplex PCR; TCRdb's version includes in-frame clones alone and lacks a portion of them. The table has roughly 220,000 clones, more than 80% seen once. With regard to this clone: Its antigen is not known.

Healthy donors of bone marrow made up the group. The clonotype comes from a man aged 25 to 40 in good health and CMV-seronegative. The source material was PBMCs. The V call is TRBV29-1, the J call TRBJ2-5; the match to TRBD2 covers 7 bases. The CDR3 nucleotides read TGCAGCGCCACCTATACGGGGGGAGGTTTAGAGACCCAGTACTTC. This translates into CSATYTGGGLETQYF.